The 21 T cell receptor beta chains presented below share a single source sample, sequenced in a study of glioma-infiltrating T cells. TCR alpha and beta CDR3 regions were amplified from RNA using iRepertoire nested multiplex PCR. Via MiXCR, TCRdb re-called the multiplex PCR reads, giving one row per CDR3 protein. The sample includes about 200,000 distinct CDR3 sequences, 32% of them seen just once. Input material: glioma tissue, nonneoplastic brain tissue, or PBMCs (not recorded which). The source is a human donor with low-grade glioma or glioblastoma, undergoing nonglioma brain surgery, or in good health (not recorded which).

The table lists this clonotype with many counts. The CDR3 DNA sequence: TGTGCCAGCAGACAGGGGGCAGATACGCAGTATTTT. It specifies CASRQGADTQYF. This chain links TRBV19 with TRBJ2-3, with TRBD1 matching over 9 bases. J gave up 4 bases and V 9 bases, and 2 bases lay outside the gene matches. The CDR3 is made up of 12 amino acids. Germline values: CDR1 LNHDA, CDR2 SQIVND (reference sequence).

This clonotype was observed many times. The CDR3 region is CASSQQGSDEQFF. The CDR3 bases are TGTGCCAGCAGCCAACAGGGTAGCGATGAGCAGTTCTTC. V and J are TRBV4-2 and TRBJ2-1; D could derive from TRBD1 or TRBD2 (5 bases each). CDR1 and CDR2 from the germline V gene are LGHNA and YNFKEQ. Trimming removed 2 bases at V and 8 bases at J, with 10 bases between. This CDR3 has 13 amino acids.

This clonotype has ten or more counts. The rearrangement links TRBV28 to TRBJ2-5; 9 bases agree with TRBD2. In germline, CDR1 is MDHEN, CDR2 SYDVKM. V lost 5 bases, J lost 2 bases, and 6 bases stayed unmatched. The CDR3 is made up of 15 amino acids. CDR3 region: CASSLLTSGQETQYF. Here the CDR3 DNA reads TGTGCCAGCAGTCTTTTGACTAGCGGACAAGAGACCCAGTACTTC.

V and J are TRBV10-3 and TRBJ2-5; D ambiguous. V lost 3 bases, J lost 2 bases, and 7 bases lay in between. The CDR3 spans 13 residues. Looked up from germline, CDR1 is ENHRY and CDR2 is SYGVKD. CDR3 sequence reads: CAISDVRQETQYF. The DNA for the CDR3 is TGTGCCATCAGTGATGTCAGACAAGAGACCCAGTACTTC.

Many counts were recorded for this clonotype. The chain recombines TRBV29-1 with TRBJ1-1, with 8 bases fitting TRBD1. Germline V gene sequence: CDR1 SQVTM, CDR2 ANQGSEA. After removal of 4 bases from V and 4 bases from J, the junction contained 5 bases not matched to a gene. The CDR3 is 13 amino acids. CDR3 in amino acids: CSVGRGQGTEAFF. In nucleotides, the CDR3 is TGCAGCGTTGGCAGGGGGCAGGGCACTGAAGCTTTCTTT. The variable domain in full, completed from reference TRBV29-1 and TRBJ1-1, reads SAVISQKPSRDICQRGTSLTIQCQVDSQVTMMFWYRQQPGQSLTLIATANQGSEATYESGFVIDKFPISRPNLTFSTLTVSNMSPEDSSIYLCSVGRGQGTEAFFGQGTRLTVV.

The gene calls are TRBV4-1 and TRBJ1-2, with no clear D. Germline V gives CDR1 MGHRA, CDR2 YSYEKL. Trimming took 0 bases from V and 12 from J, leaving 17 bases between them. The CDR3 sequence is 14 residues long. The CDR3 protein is CASSQDPMAGGDTF. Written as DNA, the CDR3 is TGCGCCAGCAGCCAAGATCCCATGGCGGGCGGCGACACCTTC.

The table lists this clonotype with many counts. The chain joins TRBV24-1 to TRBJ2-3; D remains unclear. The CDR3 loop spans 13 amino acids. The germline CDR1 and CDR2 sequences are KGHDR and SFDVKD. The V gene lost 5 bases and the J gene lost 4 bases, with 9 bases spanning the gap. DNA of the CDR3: TGTGCCACCAGTGCCGTGGCCCCAGATACGCAGTATTTT. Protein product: CATSAVAPDTQYF.

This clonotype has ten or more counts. CDR3 residues: CSALGGGANPTGELFF. In DNA, the CDR3 is TGCAGTGCTTTAGGGGGCGGAGCAAACCCCACCGGGGAGCTGTTTTTT. The V and J genes are TRBV20-1 and TRBJ2-2, with 7 nucleotides matching TRBD1. The germline CDR1 and CDR2 sequences are DFQATT and SNEGSKA (reference sequence). The ends lost 5 bases at V and 4 bases at J; junction bases unmatched: 13. This CDR3 contains 16 residues.

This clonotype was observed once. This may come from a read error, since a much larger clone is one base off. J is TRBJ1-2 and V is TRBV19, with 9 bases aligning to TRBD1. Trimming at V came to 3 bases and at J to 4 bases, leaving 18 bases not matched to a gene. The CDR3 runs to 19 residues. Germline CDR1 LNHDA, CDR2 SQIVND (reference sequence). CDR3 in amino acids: CASSIGIGQGPLHPYGYTF. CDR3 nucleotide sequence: TGTGCCAGTAGTATTGGGATCGGACAGGGGCCGCTTCATCCCTATGGCTACACCTTC.

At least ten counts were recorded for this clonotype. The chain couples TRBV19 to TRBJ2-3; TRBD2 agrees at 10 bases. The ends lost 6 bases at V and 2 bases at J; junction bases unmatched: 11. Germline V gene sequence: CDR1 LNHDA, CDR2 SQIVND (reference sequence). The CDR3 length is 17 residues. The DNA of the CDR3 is TGTGCCAGTAGATCGGCCGTAGCGGGAGGCCACACAGATACGCAGTATTTT. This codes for CASRSAVAGGHTDTQYF.

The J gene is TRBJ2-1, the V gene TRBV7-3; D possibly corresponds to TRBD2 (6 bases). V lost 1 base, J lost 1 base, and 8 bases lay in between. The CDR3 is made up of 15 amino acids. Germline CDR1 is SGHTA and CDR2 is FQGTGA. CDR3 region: CASSLMGGSYNEQFF. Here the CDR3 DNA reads TGTGCCAGCAGCTTAATGGGGGGATCCTACAATGAGCAGTTCTTC.

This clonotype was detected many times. CDR3 sequence: CASTFETEAFF. The CDR3 coding sequence is TGTGCCAGCACTTTCGAAACTGAAGCTTTCTTT. This sequence joins TRBV2 and TRBJ1-1; no reliable D call. The CDR3 is 11 residues long. Germline V CDR1 and CDR2: SNHLY, FYNNEI. V lost 7 bases to trimming and J lost 5 bases, with 8 bases between them.

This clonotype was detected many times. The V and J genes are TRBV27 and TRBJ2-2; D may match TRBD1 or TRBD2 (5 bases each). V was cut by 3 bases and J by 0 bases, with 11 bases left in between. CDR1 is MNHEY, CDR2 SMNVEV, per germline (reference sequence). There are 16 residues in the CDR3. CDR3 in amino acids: CASSFWGPTNTGELFF. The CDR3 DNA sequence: TGTGCCAGCAGTTTCTGGGGACCCACGAACACCGGGGAGCTGTTTTTT.

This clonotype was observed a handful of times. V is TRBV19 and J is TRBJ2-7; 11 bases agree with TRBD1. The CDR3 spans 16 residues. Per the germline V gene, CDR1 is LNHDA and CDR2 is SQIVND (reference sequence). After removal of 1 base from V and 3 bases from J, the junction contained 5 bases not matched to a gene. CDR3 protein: CASSIAPGQGVYEQYF. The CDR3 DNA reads TGTGCCAGTAGTATAGCACCGGGACAGGGGGTCTACGAGCAGTACTTC.

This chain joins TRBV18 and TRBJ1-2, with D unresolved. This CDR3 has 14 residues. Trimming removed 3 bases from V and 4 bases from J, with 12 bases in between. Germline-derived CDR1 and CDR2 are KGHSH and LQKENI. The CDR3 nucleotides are TGTGCCAGCTCACCCCAGGCTGAAAGCTATGGCTACACCTTC. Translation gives CASSPQAESYGYTF.

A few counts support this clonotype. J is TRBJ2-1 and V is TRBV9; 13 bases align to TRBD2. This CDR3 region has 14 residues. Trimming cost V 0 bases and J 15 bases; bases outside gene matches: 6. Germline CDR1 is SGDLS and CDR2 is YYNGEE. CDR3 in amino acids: CASSVGTSGRARFF. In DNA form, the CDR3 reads TGTGCCAGCAGCGTAGGTACTAGCGGGAGGGCAAGGTTCTTC.

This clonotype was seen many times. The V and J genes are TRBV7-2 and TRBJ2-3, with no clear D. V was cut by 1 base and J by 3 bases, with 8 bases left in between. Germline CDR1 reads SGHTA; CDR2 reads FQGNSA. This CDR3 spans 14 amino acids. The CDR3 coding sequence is TGTGCCAGCAGCTTAGAGTCCACGACAGATACGCAGTATTTT. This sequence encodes CASSLESTTDTQYF.

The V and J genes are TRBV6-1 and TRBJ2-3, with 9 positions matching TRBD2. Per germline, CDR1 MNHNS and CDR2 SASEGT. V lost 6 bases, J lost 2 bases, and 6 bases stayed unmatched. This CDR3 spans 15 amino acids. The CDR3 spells CASSVAGAITDTQYF. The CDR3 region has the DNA TGTGCCAGCAGCGTAGCGGGAGCCATCACAGATACGCAGTATTTT.

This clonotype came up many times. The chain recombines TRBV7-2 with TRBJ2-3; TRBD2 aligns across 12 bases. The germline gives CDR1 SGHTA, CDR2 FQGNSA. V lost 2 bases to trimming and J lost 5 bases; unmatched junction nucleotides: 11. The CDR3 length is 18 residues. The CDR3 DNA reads TGTGCCAGCAGCTTACCCCGACTAGCGGGAGCCGGTATAGATACGCAGTATTTT. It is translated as CASSLPRLAGAGIDTQYF.

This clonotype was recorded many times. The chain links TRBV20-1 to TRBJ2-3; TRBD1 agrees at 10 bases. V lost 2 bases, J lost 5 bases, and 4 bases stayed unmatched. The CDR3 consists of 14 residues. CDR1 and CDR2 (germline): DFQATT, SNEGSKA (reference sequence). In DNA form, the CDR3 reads TGCAGTGCTAGATCCGGGACAGGGGAAGATACGCAGTATTTT. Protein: CSARSGTGEDTQYF.

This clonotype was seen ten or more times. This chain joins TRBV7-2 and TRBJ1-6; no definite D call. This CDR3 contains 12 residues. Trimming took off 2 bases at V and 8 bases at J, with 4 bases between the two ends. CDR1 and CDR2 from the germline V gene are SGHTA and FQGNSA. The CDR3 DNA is TGTGCCAGCAGCTTATCCTATTCACCCCTCCACTTT. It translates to CASSLSYSPLHF.